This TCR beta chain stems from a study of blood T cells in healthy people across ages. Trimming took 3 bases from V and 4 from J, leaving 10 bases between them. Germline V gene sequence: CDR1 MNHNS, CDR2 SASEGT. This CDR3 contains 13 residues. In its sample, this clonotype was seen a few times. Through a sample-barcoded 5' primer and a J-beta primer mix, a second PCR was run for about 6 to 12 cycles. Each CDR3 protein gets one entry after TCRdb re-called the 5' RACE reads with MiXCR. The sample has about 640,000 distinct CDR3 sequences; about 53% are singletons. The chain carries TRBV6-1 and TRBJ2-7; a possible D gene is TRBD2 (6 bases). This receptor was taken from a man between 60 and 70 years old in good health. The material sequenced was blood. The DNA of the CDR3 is TGTGCCAGCAGTGATTACGGGGGTTACGAGCAGTACTTC. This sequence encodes CASSDYGGYEQYF.